The present TCR beta chain was sequenced within a study of T cell repertoires in cytomegalovirus infection. Study-wide results and limits: The ex vivo response showed dominance by HLA-C-restricted CMV-specific TCR beta clonotypes.

TCRdb reanalysed the reads using MiXCR and keeps one entry per CDR3 protein. This sample yields 40,000 to 50,000 distinct CDR3 sequences, of which roughly 22% are seen a single time; 18% belongs to the top ten. The V and J ends lost 2 bases and 6 bases respectively, with 4 bases between them. This CDR3 region has 12 residues. Germline CDR1 reads SGHVS; CDR2 reads FNYEAQ. In this sample, this clonotype turned up a few times. Its antigen is undetermined. Sequencing was carried out using PBMCs, sequenced either directly or after in vitro stimulation (not recorded which). The sequence was obtained from a human donor in good health (CMV status not recorded). Some clones in this sample may be carry-over from other donors' samples. The chain uses TRBV7-6 and TRBJ2-2; D is uncertain. CDR3 loop: CASSLRPGELFF. The CDR3 DNA sequence: TGTGCCAGCAGCTTACGGCCCGGGGAGCTGTTTTTT.